Given below is one TCR beta chain in context. The data were obtained in a study of T-cell reconstitution after alpha-beta-depleted transplantation in children. The CDR3 sequence is 14 residues long. Per the germline V gene, CDR1 is MDHEN and CDR2 is SYDVKM. V was trimmed by 5 bases and J by 5 bases, leaving 16 bases between them. Unique molecular identifiers were used in preparing the TCRbeta library. TCRdb re-called the PCR reads with MiXCR, one entry per CDR3 protein. Found here are 350,000 to 400,000 distinct CDR3 sequences, about 20% of them singletons; the top ten hold 3.5% to 4%. The input for sequencing was PBMCs from the stem cell graft donor, taken from the stem cell graft. This sequence joins TRBV28 and TRBJ2-7; tentatively, D is TRBD2 (6 bases). The sequence was obtained from a human donor who donated a stem cell graft to a child with acute myeloid leukemia. This chain's CDR3 is CASSPQAGEDEQYF. CDR3 DNA: TGTGCCAGCAGTCCCCAAGCGGGTGAGGACGAGCAGTACTTC. Based on the CDR3 plus reference TRBV28 and TRBJ2-7, the full variable domain is DVKVTQSSRYLVKRTGEKVFLECVQDMDHENMFWYRQDPGLGLRLIYFSYDVKMKEKGDIPEGYSVSREKKERFSLILESASTNQTSMYLCASSPQAGEDEQYFGPGTRLTVT.